These 3 T cell receptor beta chains share one sample of origin, sequenced in a study of blood T cells in healthy people across ages (dated by TCRdb to the mid-2010s). The protocol used for the library was 5' RACE. These reads were obtained on an Illumina HiSeq 2500. The second PCR ran for about 6 to 11 cycles and used a J-beta primer mix along with a sample-barcoded 5' primer. In TCRdb, the public reads were trimmed at Q25 with fastp and aligned with MiXCR, with productive beta chains retained. Every distinct CDR3 protein forms one entry, paired with its most common genes and DNA. Recorded for this sample are 550,000 to 600,000 distinct CDR3 sequences; roughly 48% of them occurred a single time. Of the sample, 20% to 25% falls within the top ten clones. The material sequenced was blood. The receptor source for this set is a man older than 75 in good health.

This clonotype was observed a handful of times. The chain carries TRBV6-6 and TRBJ2-7, with 9 nucleotides matching TRBD2. Germline CDR1 MNHNY, CDR2 SVGAGI (reference sequence). V trimming: 3 bases; J trimming: 0 bases; junction bases outside the gene matches: 9. This CDR3 region has 17 residues. For the CDR3, the DNA is TGTGCCAGCAGTTATATGGTTAGCGGGGGAAGCTCCTACGAGCAGTACTTC. This encodes CASSYMVSGGSSYEQYF.

This clonotype was counted a few times. This chain links TRBV5-1 with TRBJ2-6; D possibly corresponds to TRBD1 (6 bases). V lost 1 base to trimming and J lost 2 bases, with 13 bases between them. CDR3 size: 17 residues. Germline V gene lookup returns CDR1 SGHRS and CDR2 YFSETQ. CDR3 DNA: TGCGCCAGCAGCTTGTCGCCAGGGGCGACTGGGGCCAACGTCCTGACTTTC. This gives the protein CASSLSPGATGANVLTF.

The gene calls are TRBV6-5 and TRBJ2-1, with 9 positions matching TRBD2. The germline V gene has CDR1 MNHEY and CDR2 SVGAGI. This CDR3 is 17 amino acids long. J lost 15 bases, V lost 0 bases, and 18 bases had no gene match. The CDR3: CASSYSTLAGKQGVAFF. The CDR3 region has the DNA TGTGCCAGCAGTTACTCGACCCTAGCGGGAAAACAAGGTGTAGCGTTCTTC.